This T cell receptor beta chain originates from a study of T cell responses to AZD1222 COVID-19 vaccine. General study findings and limits: Donors in the cohort were predominantly white British and more often female, and clonal diversity was possibly underestimated. Spike as a whole was targeted by vaccine-associated CD4 TCRs, dominant at 160-218 and 743-854. Scientists sampled the repertoires only once the peak T cell response had passed. Of spike-specific TCRs, nearly half reportedly target regions left unmutated in variants.

Clones were read by immunoSEQ multiplex PCR, and TCRdb kept only the in-frame ones, dropping some. This sample carries roughly 43,000 clones, around 80% of them seen once, and the ten largest clones take roughly 21%. In the case of this clone: Its specificity is not known.

Deletions cut 1 base from V and 8 bases from J, with 12 bases between. Germline V gene data show CDR1 as LGHDT and CDR2 as YNNKEL (reference sequence). CDR3 length: 14 residues. Sequenced material: peripheral blood, taken 28 days after the second dose of the MenACWY control vaccine. This sequence was found in an adult who received the MenACWY meningococcal vaccine as a control. The chain carries TRBV3-1 (or the pseudogene TRBV3-2) and TRBJ2-1; D not certain. CDR3 in amino acids: CASSQGFGGDEQFF. The CDR3 nucleotides read TGTGCCAGCAGCCAAGGTTTTGGTGGCGATGAGCAGTTCTTC.